This T cell receptor (beta chain) originates from a study of cytomegalovirus exposure and HLA in healthy donors. The wider study: In a previous analysis, some 110 million unique TCR beta sequences were found from 150 million to 200 million T cells. General observations from the study: Donors were assumed by presence/absence analyses to have roughly uniform sequencing depth. The study designated about 160 TCR beta chains cytomegalovirus-associated.

All the people who gave samples were healthy bone marrow donors. Turning to this clone: Its target is not known.

J was trimmed by 2 bases and V by 5 bases; bases with no gene match: 3. CDR3 length equals 15 residues. Germline loops: CDR1 SGHAT, CDR2 FQDESV (reference sequence). 60 Vbeta and 13 Jbeta primers were used in PCR. The protocol was immunoSEQ multiplex PCR, while the TCRdb copy is restricted to in-frame clones and leaves out a portion. The sample lists 150,000 to 200,000 clones; 84% were seen once. The rearrangement links TRBV11-1 to TRBJ2-2; 9 nucleotides match TRBD2. The sequencing input was PBMCs. The TCR was taken from a man younger than 35 in good health and CMV-seronegative. The CDR3 region is CASSRTSDNTGELFF. As DNA, the CDR3 is TGTGCCAGCAGCCGGACTAGCGATAACACCGGGGAGCTGTTTTTT.